The 14 T cell receptor beta chains in this list originate from one sample, sequenced in a study of neurological immune-mediated disorders. TCRdb recomputed calls from the 5' RACE reads with MiXCR, one row per CDR3 protein. The table includes 54,000 or so distinct CDR3 sequences, roughly 3.2% detected once. Source material: PBMCs. The receptors were gathered from a young woman with multiple sclerosis.

This clonotype has a count of ten or more. The genes are TRBV4-1 and TRBJ2-3, with 9 nucleotides matching TRBD2. Germline CDR1 and CDR2: MGHRA and YSYEKL. V shed 2 bases and J 2 bases; nucleotides not matched to a gene: 11. The CDR3 has 18 residues. The DNA of the CDR3 is TGCGCCAGCAGCCAACGCCAGGCCAGCGGGGGGAACACAGATACGCAGTATTTT. Its translation: CASSQRQASGGNTDTQYF.

This clonotype was observed many times. The chain uses TRBV5-1 and TRBJ1-5, with D uncertain. Germline V gives CDR1 SGHRS, CDR2 YFSETQ. Trimming pared 8 bases from V and 7 bases from J, leaving 10 bases between. The CDR3 is 11 amino acids. This CDR3 is CARYPRQPQHF. The DNA of the CDR3 is TGCGCCAGGTACCCCCGACAGCCCCAGCATTTT. Full variable domain (rest looked up from reference TRBV5-1 and TRBJ1-5): KAGVTQTPRYLIKTRGQQVTLSCSPISGHRSVSWYQQTPGQGLQFLFEYFSETQRNKGNFPGRFSGRQFSNSRSEMNVSTLELGDSALYLCARYPRQPQHFGDGTRLSIL.

This clonotype showed up many times. One junction end disagrees with the germline gene, perhaps due to a read error. The rearrangement joins TRBV5-1 to TRBJ1-5; weak D call: TRBD1 (6 bases). The germline V gene encodes CDR1 SGHRS and CDR2 YFSETQ. CDR3 size: 18 residues. In DNA form, the CDR3 reads TGCGCCAGCAGCTTGGGGCCAGCAGGGGCTATTGGCAATCAGCCCCAGAATTTT. Protein: CASSLGPAGAIGNQPQNF.

This clonotype was counted at least ten times. This chain uses TRBV20-1 with TRBJ1-2; 7 nucleotides align to TRBD1. The CDR3 has 14 residues. The V gene's germline CDR1 is DFQATT and CDR2 SNEGSKA (reference sequence). The trim removed 5 bases at V and 8 bases at J, leaving 14 bases unmatched. The CDR3 DNA reads TGCAGTGCTTCTACCGGGACAGCTGGCGGCGGCTACACCTTC. Protein product: CSASTGTAGGGYTF.

This clonotype was detected many times. This chain uses TRBV20-1 with TRBJ2-7; 13 bases align to TRBD2. Per the germline V gene, CDR1 is DFQATT and CDR2 is SNEGSKA (reference sequence). CDR3 length equals 14 residues. Trimming cost V 2 bases and J 2 bases; bases outside gene matches: 0. The CDR3 loop is CSARTSGRAYEQYF. CDR3 nucleotides: TGCAGTGCTAGAACTAGCGGGAGGGCCTACGAGCAGTACTTC.

This clonotype was seen at least ten times. The chain carries TRBV20-1 and TRBJ2-1; D is uncertain. CDR1 is DFQATT, CDR2 SNEGSKA, per germline (reference sequence). The V end lost 3 bases, the J end lost 5 bases, and 17 bases lay between the germline ends. CDR3 length: 15 residues. The CDR3 loop reads CSASPARDRDNEQFF. For the CDR3, the DNA is TGCAGTGCTAGCCCGGCTAGAGACCGGGACAATGAGCAGTTCTTC.

This clonotype was detected many times. The V gene is TRBV5-1, the J gene TRBJ1-3, with unresolved D. V dropped 0 bases and J dropped 0 bases, with 7 bases sitting between them. Germline CDR1 SGHRS, CDR2 YFSETQ. This CDR3 contains 15 residues. CDR3 amino acids: CASSLDSRSGNTIYF. The CDR3 DNA reads TGCGCCAGCAGCTTGGACAGCCGCTCTGGAAACACCATATATTTT. The whole variable domain, remainder taken from reference TRBV5-1 and TRBJ1-3, is KAGVTQTPRYLIKTRGQQVTLSCSPISGHRSVSWYQQTPGQGLQFLFEYFSETQRNKGNFPGRFSGRQFSNSRSEMNVSTLELGDSALYLCASSLDSRSGNTIYFGEGSWLTVV.

This clonotype has a count of ten or more. The rearrangement uses TRBV12-3 or TRBV12-4 and TRBJ2-3; D gene uncertain. V was clipped by 6 bases and J by 6 bases, with 13 bases between them. The CDR3 has 13 residues. The CDR3 nucleotides read TGTGCCAGCAGCCTTACGGGCCGGGATACGCAGTATTTT. Its translation: CASSLTGRDTQYF.

This clonotype was observed many times. The chain links TRBV2 to TRBJ2-1, with 9 bases aligning to TRBD2. V gave up 7 bases and J gave up 0 bases; unmatched junction bases: 7. The CDR3 spans 16 residues. From germline, CDR1 is SNHLY and CDR2 FYNNEI. The CDR3 coding sequence is TGTGCCAGCATGGGGACTAGCTCCCCCTCCTACAATGAGCAGTTCTTC. Amino acid sequence: CASMGTSSPSYNEQFF.

This clonotype showed up many times. The chain uses TRBV7-2 and TRBJ2-7; tentative D call: TRBD2 (5 bases). The length of the CDR3 is 12 residues. Trimming cost V 3 bases and J 5 bases, with 8 bases left between them. CDR1 is SGHTA and CDR2 is FQGNSA in the germline V gene. This CDR3 reads CASSFAGHEQYF. Written as DNA, the CDR3 is TGTGCCAGCAGCTTTGCGGGCCACGAGCAGTACTTC. Complete variable domain (other parts from reference TRBV7-2 and TRBJ2-7): GAGVSQSPSNKVTEKGKDVELRCDPISGHTALYWYRQSLGQGLEFLIYFQGNSAPDKSGLPSDRFSAERTGGSVSTLTIQRTQQEDSAVYLCASSFAGHEQYFGPGTRLTVT.

This clonotype was counted many times. The chain is built from TRBV6-6 and TRBJ1-5; 8 nucleotides align to TRBD1. In germline, CDR1 is MNHNY, CDR2 SVGAGI (reference sequence). CDR3 length: 16 residues. V was pared by 6 bases and J by 4 bases, with 11 bases of the junction left unmatched. The CDR3 here is CASSRGQGGVNQPQHF. CDR3 in DNA: TGTGCCAGCAGCCGCGGACAGGGTGGGGTAAATCAGCCCCAGCATTTT.

This clonotype was detected many times. Mismatch with germline at one junction end may stem from a read error. The genes are TRBV5-1 and TRBJ2-7; TRBD1 matches at 8 bases. CDR1 SGHRS and CDR2 YFSETQ come from the germline V gene. CDR3 size: 15 residues. CDR3 coding DNA: TGCGCCAGCAGCTTGGTCCCAGGGGGCTCCAACGAGCAGTACTTC. Amino acid sequence: CASSLVPGGSNEQYF.

This clonotype showed up many times. The J gene is TRBJ1-1, the V gene TRBV10-3; no clear D gene. Germline loops: CDR1 ENHRY, CDR2 SYGVKD. The germline V and J ends were trimmed by 6 bases and 1 base, with 15 bases remaining between them. This CDR3 has 15 amino acids. The CDR3 sequence: CAIRTRGVGNTEAFF. CDR3 coding DNA: TGTGCCATCAGGACCCGCGGGGTGGGGAACACTGAAGCTTTCTTT.

This clonotype was counted ten times or more. V and J are TRBV5-6 and TRBJ1-2; D gene unclear. V lost 0 bases to trimming and J lost 5 bases, with 20 bases between them. The CDR3 has 17 residues. Looked up from germline, CDR1 is SGHDT and CDR2 is YYEEEE. CDR3 region: CASSLEGKGTASYGYTF. CDR3 DNA: TGTGCCAGCAGCTTGGAGGGAAAGGGCACCGCCAGTTATGGCTACACCTTC.